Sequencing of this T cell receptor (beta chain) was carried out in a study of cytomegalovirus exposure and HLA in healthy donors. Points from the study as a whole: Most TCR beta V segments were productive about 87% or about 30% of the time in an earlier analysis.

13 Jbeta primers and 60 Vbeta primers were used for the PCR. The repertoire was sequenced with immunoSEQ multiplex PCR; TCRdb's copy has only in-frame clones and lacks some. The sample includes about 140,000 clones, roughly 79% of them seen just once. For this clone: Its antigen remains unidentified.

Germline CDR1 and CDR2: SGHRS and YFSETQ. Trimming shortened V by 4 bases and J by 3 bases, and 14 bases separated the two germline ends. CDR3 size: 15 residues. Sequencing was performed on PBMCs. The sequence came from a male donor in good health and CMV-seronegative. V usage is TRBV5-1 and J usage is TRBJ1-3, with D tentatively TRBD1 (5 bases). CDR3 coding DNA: TGCGCCAGCAGCCCCCTGGGGGGGAATGGAAACACCATATATTTT. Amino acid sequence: CASSPLGGNGNTIYF. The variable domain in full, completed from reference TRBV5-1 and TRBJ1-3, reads KAGVTQTPRYLIKTRGQQVTLSCSPISGHRSVSWYQQTPGQGLQFLFEYFSETQRNKGNFPGRFSGRQFSNSRSEMNVSTLELGDSALYLCASSPLGGNGNTIYFGEGSWLTVV.